This is a list of T cell receptor beta chains from one sample in a study of response to subunit inactivated influenza vaccine. TCRdb analysed the RT-PCR reads with MiXCR anew, one entry per CDR3 protein. The sample has over 450,000 distinct CDR3 sequences, 13% seen once; the top ten hold less than 15%. This specimen was PBMCs from blood, taken about 40 days after vaccination. These TCRs come from a man in his fifties who received an inactivated influenza vaccine. Each CDR3 is given with its conserved first and last residue. A D gene is named only where the DNA matches it firmly. The size field is filled for only some rows; it gives once, few, many or a size class.

15 | TRBJ2-7 | TRBV20-1 | - | TRBD1 | CSARGQGRFDYEQYF | TGCAGTGCTAGAGGACAGGGGAGGTTTGACTACGAGCAGTACTTC
15 | TRBJ2-3 | TRBV12-3/TRBV12-4 | - | - | CASSGWGRGTDTQYF | TGTGCCAGTTCCGGGTGGGGGCGGGGCACAGATACGCAGTATTTT
16 | TRBJ1-1 | TRBV5-6 | many | - | CASSLGFLEANTEAFF | TGTGCCAGCAGCTTGGGGTTCTTGGAGGCGAACACTGAAGCTTTCTTT
14 | TRBJ2-1 | TRBV12-3/TRBV12-4 | - | - | CASSLIAWGNEQFF | TGTGCCAGCAGTCTCATCGCCTGGGGCAATGAGCAGTTCTTC
16 | TRBJ2-6 | TRBV10-3 | few | - | CAISPGPSSGANVLTF | TGTGCCATCAGCCCGGGACCGAGCTCTGGGGCCAACGTCCTGACTTTC
14 | TRBJ1-1 | TRBV29-1 | few | TRBD1 | CSVEEQGARTEAFF | TGCAGCGTGGAGGAACAGGGGGCGCGCACTGAAGCTTTCTTT
15 | TRBJ1-3 | TRBV9 | many | - | CASSPDSYSGNTIYF | TGTGCCAGCAGCCCGGACAGCTACTCTGGAAACACCATATATTTT
16 | TRBJ2-3 | TRBV15 | - | TRBD1 | CATSRNSRQGADTQYF | TGTGCCACCAGCAGAAACTCCCGACAGGGCGCAGATACGCAGTATTTT
14 | TRBJ2-7 | TRBV5-1 | many | - | CASSFYGGSYEQYF | TGCGCCAGCAGCTTTTACGGGGGCTCCTACGAGCAGTACTTC
13 | TRBJ1-1 | TRBV12-3/TRBV12-4 | many | - | CASSLIQATEAFF | TGTGCCAGCAGCCTGATACAGGCAACTGAAGCTTTCTTT
15 | TRBJ1-1 | TRBV25-1 | few | TRBD1 | CASSAHTGGETEAFF | TGTGCCAGCAGTGCCCATACAGGGGGCGAAACTGAAGCTTTCTTT
12 | TRBJ2-7 | TRBV12-3/TRBV12-4 | many | - | CASRDPGYEQYF | TGTGCCAGCAGAGACCCAGGGTACGAGCAGTACTTC
15 | TRBJ1-2 | TRBV4-3 | - | - | CASSQEPTGTYGYTF | TGCGCCAGCAGCCAAGAGCCTACAGGGACCTATGGCTACACCTTC